This T cell receptor (beta chain) was recovered during a study of shared clonotypes between healthy human individuals. Study outcomes and limitations: Rarefaction revealed incomplete sorted-subset sequencing despite large depth.

The CDR3 contains 14 residues. CDR1 is SGHTA, CDR2 FQGNSA, per germline. J gave up 6 bases and V 0 bases, and 5 bases lay outside the gene matches. Deep was the level at which the assay was run. Assay: immunoSEQ multiplex PCR; the TCRdb copy retains only in-frame clones and omits some. The sample contains 2 million to 2.5 million clones, around 95% of which appear only once. On this clone itself: Its target is unknown.

What was sequenced was naive CD4+ T cells sorted from blood. The subset: CD45RA+ positively selected. This sequence joins TRBV7-2 and TRBJ2-7, with 7 bases identical to TRBD1. The receptor was derived from a man between 18 and 29 years old in good health. The CDR3 protein is CASSLARGGFEQYF. The DNA of the CDR3 is TGTGCCAGCAGCTTAGCGAGAGGGGGCTTCGAGCAGTACTTC.